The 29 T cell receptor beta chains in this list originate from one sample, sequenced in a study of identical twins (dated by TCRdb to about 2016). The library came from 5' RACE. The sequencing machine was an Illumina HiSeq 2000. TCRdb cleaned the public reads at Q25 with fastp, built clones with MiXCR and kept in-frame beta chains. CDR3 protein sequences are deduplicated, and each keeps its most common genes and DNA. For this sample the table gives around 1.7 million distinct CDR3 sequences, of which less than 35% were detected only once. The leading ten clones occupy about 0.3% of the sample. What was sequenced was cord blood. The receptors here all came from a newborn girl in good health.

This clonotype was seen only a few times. CDR3 nucleotide sequence: TGTGCCAGCAGCTTGGATCGCCGGCAGAATACTGAAGCTTTCTTT. Its protein product is CASSLDRRQNTEAFF. The chain employs TRBV5-6 and TRBJ1-1; no clear D. V was shortened by 0 bases and J by 5 bases, with 14 bases between the two germline ends. The CDR3 sequence is 15 residues long. The germline gives CDR1 SGHDT, CDR2 YYEEEE.

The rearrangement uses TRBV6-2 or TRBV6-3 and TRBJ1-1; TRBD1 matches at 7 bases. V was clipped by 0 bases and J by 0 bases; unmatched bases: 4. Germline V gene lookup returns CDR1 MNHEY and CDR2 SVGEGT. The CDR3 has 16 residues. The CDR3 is CASSYSGGGMNTEAFF. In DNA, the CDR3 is TGTGCCAGCAGTTACTCTGGAGGGGGCATGAACACTGAAGCTTTCTTT.

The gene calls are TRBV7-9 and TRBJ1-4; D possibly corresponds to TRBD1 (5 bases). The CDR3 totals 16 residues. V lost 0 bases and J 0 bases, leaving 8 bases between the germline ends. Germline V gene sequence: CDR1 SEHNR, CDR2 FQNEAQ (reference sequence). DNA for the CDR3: TGTGCCAGCAGCTTAGCGGGGCGGACAACTAATGAAAAACTGTTTTTT. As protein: CASSLAGRTTNEKLFF.

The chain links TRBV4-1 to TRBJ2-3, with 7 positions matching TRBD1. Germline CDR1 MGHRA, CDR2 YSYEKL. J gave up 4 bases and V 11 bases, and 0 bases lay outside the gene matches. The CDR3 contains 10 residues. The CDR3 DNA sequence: TGCGCCCAGGGGGCAGATACGCAGTATTTT. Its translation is CAQGADTQYF.

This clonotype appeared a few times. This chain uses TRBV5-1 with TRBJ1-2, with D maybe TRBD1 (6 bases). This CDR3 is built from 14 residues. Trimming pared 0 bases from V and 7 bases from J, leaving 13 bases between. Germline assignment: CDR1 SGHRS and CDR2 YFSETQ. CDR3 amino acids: CASSLEQGFAGYTF. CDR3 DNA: TGCGCCAGCAGCTTGGAACAGGGCTTTGCTGGCTACACCTTC.

CDR3 nucleotides: TGTGCCAGCAGCACCGGACAGGGGGGTTATCAGCCCCAGCATTTT. Its translation: CASSTGQGGYQPQHF. The V and J genes are TRBV7-2 and TRBJ1-5; TRBD1 matches at 10 bases. Looked up from germline, CDR1 is SGHTA and CDR2 is FQGNSA. The V and J ends lost 5 bases and 5 bases, in that order; junction bases with no gene match: 6. The CDR3 extends over 15 amino acids.

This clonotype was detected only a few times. The CDR3 nucleotides read TGCAGTGCTATCCCCTCATTGGCACTGGACGAGCAGTACTTC. This encodes CSAIPSLALDEQYF. V and J are TRBV20-1 and TRBJ2-5; D is undetermined. The J call may be wrong; the DNA end is better matched by TRBJ2-7. CDR3 length: 14 residues. CDR1 DFQATT and CDR2 SNEGSKA come from the germline V gene (reference sequence).

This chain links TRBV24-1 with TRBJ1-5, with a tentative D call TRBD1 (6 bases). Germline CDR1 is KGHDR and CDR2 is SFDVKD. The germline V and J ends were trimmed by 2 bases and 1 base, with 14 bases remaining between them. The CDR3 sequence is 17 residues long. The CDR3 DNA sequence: TGTGCCACCAGTGATTCAAGCAGGGGTGACAGCAATCAGCCCCAGCATTTT. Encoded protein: CATSDSSRGDSNQPQHF.

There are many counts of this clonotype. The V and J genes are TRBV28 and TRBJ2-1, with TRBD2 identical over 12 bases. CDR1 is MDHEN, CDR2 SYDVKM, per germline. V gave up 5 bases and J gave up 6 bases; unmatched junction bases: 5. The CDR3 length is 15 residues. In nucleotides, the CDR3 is TGTGCCAGCAGTCTAACTAGCGGGAGGCCCAATGAGCAGTTCTTC. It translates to CASSLTSGRPNEQFF.

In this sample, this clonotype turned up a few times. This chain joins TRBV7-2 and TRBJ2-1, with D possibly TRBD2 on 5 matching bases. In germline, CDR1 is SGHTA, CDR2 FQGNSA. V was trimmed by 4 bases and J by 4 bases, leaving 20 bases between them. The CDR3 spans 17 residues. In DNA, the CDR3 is TGTGCCAGCAGCTCCTCATGGAGTCTAGCCCTATACAATGAGCAGTTCTTC. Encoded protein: CASSSSWSLALYNEQFF.

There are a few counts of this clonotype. The CDR3 coding sequence is TGCAGTGCTAGCGGGGGCGCCTATAATTCACCCCTCCACTTT. It translates to CSASGGAYNSPLHF. This chain connects TRBV20-1 to TRBJ1-6; D might be TRBD1 (6 bases). CDR3 size: 14 residues. V was clipped by 3 bases and J by 2 bases, with 8 bases between them. From germline, CDR1 is DFQATT and CDR2 SNEGSKA (reference sequence).

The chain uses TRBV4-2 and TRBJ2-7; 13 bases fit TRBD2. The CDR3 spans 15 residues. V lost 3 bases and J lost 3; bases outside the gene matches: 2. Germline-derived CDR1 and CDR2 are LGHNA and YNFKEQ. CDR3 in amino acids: CASSQTSGRNYEQYF. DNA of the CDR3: TGTGCCAGCAGCCAGACTAGCGGGAGGAACTACGAGCAGTACTTC.

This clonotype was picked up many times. This CDR3 reads CASSLARTRDEQFF. The CDR3 DNA sequence: TGTGCCAGCAGCTTAGCGAGGACTAGAGACGAGCAGTTCTTC. The chain joins TRBV7-2 to TRBJ2-1, with 7 bases lining up with TRBD2. The CDR3 covers 14 residues. Losses at the gene ends were 0 bases for V and 10 bases for J; bases not matched to a gene: 6. The V gene's germline CDR1 is SGHTA and CDR2 FQGNSA.

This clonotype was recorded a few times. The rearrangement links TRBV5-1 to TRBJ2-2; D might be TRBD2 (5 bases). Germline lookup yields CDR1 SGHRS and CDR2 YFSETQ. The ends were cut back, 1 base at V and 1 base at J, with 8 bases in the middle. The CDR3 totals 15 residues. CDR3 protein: CASSLSGGNTGELFF. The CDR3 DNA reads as TGCGCCAGCAGCTTGAGCGGAGGGAACACCGGGGAGCTGTTTTTT.

The CDR3 protein is CATTMTSLDTQYF. CDR3 nucleotide sequence: TGTGCCACCACCATGACTAGCTTAGATACGCAGTATTTT. This sequence joins TRBV2 and TRBJ2-3, with 7 nucleotides matching TRBD2. CDR1 is SNHLY and CDR2 is FYNNEI in the germline V gene. Trimming removed 10 bases from V and 5 bases from J; junction bases left unmatched: 9. The CDR3 covers 13 residues.

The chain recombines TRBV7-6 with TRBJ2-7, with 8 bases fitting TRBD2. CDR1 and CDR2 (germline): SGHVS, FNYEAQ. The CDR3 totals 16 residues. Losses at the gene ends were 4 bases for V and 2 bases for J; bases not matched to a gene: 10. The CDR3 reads CASSSLTAGAPYEQYF. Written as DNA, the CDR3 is TGTGCCAGCAGCTCGCTAACAGCGGGAGCACCCTACGAGCAGTACTTC.

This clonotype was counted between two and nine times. The CDR3 here is CASSQDLGRFSPLHF. CDR3 DNA: TGTGCCAGCAGCCAAGATTTGGGCAGATTCTCACCCCTCCACTTT. The chain joins TRBV4-2 to TRBJ1-6; no definite D call. Germline V lookup: CDR1 LGHNA, CDR2 YNFKEQ. The length of the CDR3 is 15 residues. V was trimmed by 0 bases and J by 10 bases, leaving 13 bases between them.

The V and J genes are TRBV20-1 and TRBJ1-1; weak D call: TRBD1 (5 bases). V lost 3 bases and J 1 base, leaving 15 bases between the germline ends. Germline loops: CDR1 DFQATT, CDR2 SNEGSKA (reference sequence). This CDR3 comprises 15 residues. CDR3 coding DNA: TGCAGTGCTAGGGCCTCGGGGCCCGAGAACACTGAAGCTTTCTTT. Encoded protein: CSARASGPENTEAFF.

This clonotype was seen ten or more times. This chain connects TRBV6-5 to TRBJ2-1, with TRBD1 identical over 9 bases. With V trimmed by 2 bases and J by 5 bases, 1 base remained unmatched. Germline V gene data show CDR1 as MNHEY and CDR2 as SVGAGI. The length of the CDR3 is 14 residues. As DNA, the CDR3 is TGTGCCAGCAGTTACCGGGACAGGGACAATGAGCAGTTCTTC. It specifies CASSYRDRDNEQFF.

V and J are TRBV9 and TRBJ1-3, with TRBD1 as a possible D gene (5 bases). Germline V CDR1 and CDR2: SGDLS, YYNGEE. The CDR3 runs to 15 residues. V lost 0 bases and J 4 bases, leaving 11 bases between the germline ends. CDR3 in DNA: TGTGCCAGCAGCGTAGAGGGGACGAGAGGAAACACCATATATTTT. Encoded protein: CASSVEGTRGNTIYF.

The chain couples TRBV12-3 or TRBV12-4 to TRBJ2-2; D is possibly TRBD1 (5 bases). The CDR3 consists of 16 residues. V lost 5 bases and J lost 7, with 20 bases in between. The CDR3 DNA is TGTGCCAGCAGTCCTGGGAACAGGCTCCTACACGGGGAGCTGTTTTTT. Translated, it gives CASSPGNRLLHGELFF.

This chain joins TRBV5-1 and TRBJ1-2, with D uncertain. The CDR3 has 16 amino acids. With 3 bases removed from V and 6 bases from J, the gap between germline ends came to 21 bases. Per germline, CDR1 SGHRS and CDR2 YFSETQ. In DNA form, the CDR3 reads TGCGCCAGCAGCTCCCCGGACGGCTTGTCCCCTCATGGCTACACCTTC. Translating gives CASSSPDGLSPHGYTF.

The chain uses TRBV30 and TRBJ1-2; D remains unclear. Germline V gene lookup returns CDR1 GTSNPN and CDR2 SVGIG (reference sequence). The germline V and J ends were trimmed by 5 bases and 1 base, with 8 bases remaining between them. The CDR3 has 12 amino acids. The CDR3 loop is CAWHKNNYGYTF. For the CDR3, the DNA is TGTGCCTGGCACAAAAATAACTATGGCTACACCTTC. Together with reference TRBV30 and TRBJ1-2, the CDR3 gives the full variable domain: SQTIHQWPATLVQPVGSPLSLECTVEGTSNPNLYWYRQAAGRGLQLLFYSVGIGQISSEVPQNLSASRPQDRQFILSSKKLLLSDSGFYLCAWHKNNYGYTFGSGTRLTVV.

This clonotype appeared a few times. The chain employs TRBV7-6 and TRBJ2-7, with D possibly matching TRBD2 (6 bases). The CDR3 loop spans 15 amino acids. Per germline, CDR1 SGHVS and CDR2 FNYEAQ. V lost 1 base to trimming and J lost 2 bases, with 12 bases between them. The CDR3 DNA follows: TGTGCCAGCAGCTTAGGGGGACTCGACCCCTACGAGCAGTACTTC. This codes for CASSLGGLDPYEQYF.

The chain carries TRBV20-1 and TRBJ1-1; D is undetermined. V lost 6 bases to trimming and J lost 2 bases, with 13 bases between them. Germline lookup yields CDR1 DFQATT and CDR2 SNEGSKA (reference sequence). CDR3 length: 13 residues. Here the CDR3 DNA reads TGCAGTGCCCAGAGAACCCCCAACACTGAAGCTTTCTTT. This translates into CSAQRTPNTEAFF.

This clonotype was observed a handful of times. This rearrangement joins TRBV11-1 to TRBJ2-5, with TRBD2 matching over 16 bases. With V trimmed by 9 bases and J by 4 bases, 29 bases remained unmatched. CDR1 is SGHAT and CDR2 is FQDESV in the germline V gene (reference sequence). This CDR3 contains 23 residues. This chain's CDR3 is CASSGRGKHGGLAGGPYGETQYF. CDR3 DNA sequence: TGTGCCAGTTCCGGAAGGGGGAAGCACGGGGGACTAGCGGGAGGGCCATACGGAGAGACCCAGTACTTC.

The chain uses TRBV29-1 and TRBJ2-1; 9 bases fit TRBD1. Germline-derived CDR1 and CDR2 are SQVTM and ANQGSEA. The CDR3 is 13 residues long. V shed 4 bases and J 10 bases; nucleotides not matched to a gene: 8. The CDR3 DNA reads TGCAGCGTTGGACGGGACAGGGTGGACGAGCAGTTCTTC. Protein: CSVGRDRVDEQFF.

CDR3: CASSELIGLLAKNIQYF. CDR3 DNA: TGTGCCAGCAGTGAATTAATTGGACTATTAGCCAAAAACATTCAGTACTTC. The chain employs TRBV2 and TRBJ2-4; possibly TRBD2 for D (6 bases). This CDR3 has 17 residues. CDR1 and CDR2 from the germline V gene are SNHLY and FYNNEI. Between the trimmed V and J ends, which lost 2 bases and 0 bases, there was a span of 14 bases.

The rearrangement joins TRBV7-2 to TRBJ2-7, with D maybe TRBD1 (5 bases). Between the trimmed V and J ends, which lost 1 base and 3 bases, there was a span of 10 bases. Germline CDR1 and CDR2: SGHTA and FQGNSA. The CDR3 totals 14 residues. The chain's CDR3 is CASSLVQGFYEQYF. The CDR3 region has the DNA TGTGCCAGCAGCTTAGTTCAGGGATTCTACGAGCAGTACTTC.